Below, one TCR beta chain is given with its context. The record originates from a study of T cells expressing NK-cell markers. As for the study in general: Researchers got TCR beta repertoires out of sorted CD3+CD56+NKG2C+, CD3+CD56+NKG2C- and CD3+CD56-NKG2C+ T cells.

TCRdb reanalyzed the 5' RACE reads, giving one entry per CDR3 protein sequence and no DNA. Its clone listing holds under 200,000 distinct CDR3 sequences. The length of the CDR3 is 14 residues. Germline assignment: CDR1 DFQATT and CDR2 SNEGSKA (reference sequence). This sequence originates from a woman between 18 and 69 years old in good health. The specimen sequenced was blood T cells: a sorted CD56 or NKG2C T cell subset, CD4+ or CD8+ T cells, or bulk PBMC T cells (not recorded which). This sequence joins TRBV20-1 and TRBJ1-6. The CDR3 region is CSAGQGRSNSPLHF.